This T cell receptor (beta chain) was identified during a study of vaccination and CD4 T cells after COVID-19. On the study more broadly: The cells were exposed to overlapping spike peptides originating from SARS-CoV-2, HCoV-NL63, HCoV-OC43 and HCoV-229E for stimulation. As control conditions, cultures were given either a CEFX pool serving as positive control, an HIV-1 Nef pool, or no peptide at all. The study's findings and limits: Post-vaccination reactive clonotypes (median approximately 38) did not differ significantly from post-infection (under 22). The cohort comprised relatively few convalescent patients, and no early post-infection timepoints were analyzed.

Points on this clonotype: Its antigen remains unknown.

The Oncomine TCR Beta short-read assay was applied to DNA of cultured CD4+ T cells. DNA came from CD4+ T cells after culture. TCRdb recomputed calls from the PCR reads with MiXCR, one row per CDR3 protein. The sample lists 8,500 to 9,500 distinct CDR3 sequences, around 33% seen once, with around 21% in the top ten. Treatment indicated: roughly 11-day PBMC culture with coronavirus spike peptide pools or control peptides (ViraFEST assay). Harvesting of the unexposed donor's CD4+ T cells predated the COVID-19 pandemic (2011-2018). CDR1 and CDR2 (germline): SGHTA, FQGTGA. The trim removed 5 bases at V and 7 bases at J, leaving 11 bases unmatched. There are 18 residues in the CDR3.

Sequencing was carried out using CD4+ T cells from blood, cultured in vitro. The V and J genes are TRBV7-3 and TRBJ2-2; 15 nucleotides match TRBD2. This receptor was taken from a human donor in good health. CDR3 region: CASSPGLAGGPTGGELFF. CDR3 bases: TGTGCCAGCAGCCCCGGACTAGCGGGAGGGCCCACAGGCGGGGAGCTGTTTTTT.